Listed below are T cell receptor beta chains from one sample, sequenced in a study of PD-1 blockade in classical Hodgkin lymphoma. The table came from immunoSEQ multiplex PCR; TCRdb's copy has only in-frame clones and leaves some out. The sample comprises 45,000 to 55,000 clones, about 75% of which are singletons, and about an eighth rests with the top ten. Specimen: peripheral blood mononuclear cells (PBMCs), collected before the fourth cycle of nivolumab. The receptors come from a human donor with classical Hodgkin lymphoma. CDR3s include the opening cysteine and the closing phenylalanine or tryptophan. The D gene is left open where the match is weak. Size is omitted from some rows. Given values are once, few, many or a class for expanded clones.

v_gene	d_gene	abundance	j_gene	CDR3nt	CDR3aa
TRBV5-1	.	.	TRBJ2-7	TGCGCCAGCAGCGACGACACCTTTACCTACGAGCAGTACTTC	CASSDDTFTYEQYF
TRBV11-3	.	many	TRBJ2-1	TGTGCCAGCAGCTTAGGAGTTTACAATGAGCAGTTCTTC	CASSLGVYNEQFF
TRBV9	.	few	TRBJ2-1	TGTGCCAGCAGCCCCGCCGGGACCCCCAGGTATGAGCAGTTCTTC	CASSPAGTPRYEQFF
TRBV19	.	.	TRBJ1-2	TGTGCCAGTAGCAGACAGTTCGGGGACTATGGCTACACCTTC	CASSRQFGDYGYTF
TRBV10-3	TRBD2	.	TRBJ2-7	TGTGCCATCAGGCAGGGACTAGCAAGGGAGCAGTACTTC	CAIRQGLAREQYF
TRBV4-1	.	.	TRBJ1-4	TGCGCCAGCAGCCGGGCGGGCCCACTAGCGGGGGAAAAACTGTTTTTT	CASSRAGPLAGEKLFF
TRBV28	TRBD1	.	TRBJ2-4	TGTGCCAGCAGCTCCCCCCGAGGACAGGGGGGAGCCAAAAACATTCAGTACTTC	CASSSPRGQGGAKNIQYF
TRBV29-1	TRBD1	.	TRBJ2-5	TGCAGCGCTGCCGGGACAGGGGGGGTTGTCCAGTACTTC	CSAAGTGGVVQYF
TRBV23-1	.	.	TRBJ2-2	TGCGCCAGCACCCCCGGCGGGGAGCTGTTTTTT	CASTPGGELFF
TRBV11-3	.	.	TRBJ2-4	TGTGCCAGCAGCTTAGATCTCGAGGAAAACATTCAGTACTTC	CASSLDLEENIQYF
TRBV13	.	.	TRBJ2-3	TGTGCCAGCAGCGTTTACAAGCGGGGCACAGATACGCAGTATTTT	CASSVYKRGTDTQYF
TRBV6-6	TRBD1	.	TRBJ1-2	TGTGCCAGCGTTCCCCAGGGGGCTAACTATGGCTACACCTTC	CASVPQGANYGYTF
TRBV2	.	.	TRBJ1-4	TGTGCCAGCAGGCTATCCGGGAGCACCCTTGGGGAACTGTTTTTT	CASRLSGSTLGELFF
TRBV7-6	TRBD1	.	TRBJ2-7	TGTGCCAGCAGCGTGACAGGGGCCTCACCCTGGGAGCAGTACTTC	CASSVTGASPWEQYF
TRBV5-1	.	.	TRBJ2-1	TGCGCCAGCAGCTTGGTGGAACGTAGCTCCTACAATGAGCAGTTCTTC	CASSLVERSSYNEQFF
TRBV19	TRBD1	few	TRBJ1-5	TGTGCCAGTAGTCGCCCGGGACAGGCTAGCAATCAGCCCCAGCATTTT	CASSRPGQASNQPQHF
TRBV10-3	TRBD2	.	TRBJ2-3	TGTGCCATCAGTGACGGGAGGGAGTTCACAGATACGCAGTATTTT	CAISDGREFTDTQYF
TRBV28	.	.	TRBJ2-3	TGTGCCAGCAGTTTATTGGTCGGTTCTACGCAGTATTTT	CASSLLVGSTQYF
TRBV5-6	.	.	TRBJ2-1	TGTGCCAGCAGCTTGTTTGCCTACAATGAGCAGTTCTTC	CASSLFAYNEQFF
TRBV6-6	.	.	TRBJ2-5	TGTGCCAGCAGCATTGTTAGGGGGGTCCAAGAGACCCAGTACTTC	CASSIVRGVQETQYF
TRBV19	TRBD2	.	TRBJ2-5	TGTGCCAGTAGTATCCCGGGGACTAGCGGGACGGTGACCCAGTACTTC	CASSIPGTSGTVTQYF
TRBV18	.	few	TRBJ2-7	TGTGCCAGCTCACCACCTTTAGGGGGTGACGGCGAGCAGTACTTC	CASSPPLGGDGEQYF
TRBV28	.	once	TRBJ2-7	TGTGCCAGCAGTTTGGGTCCTTCCTACGAGCAGTACTTC	CASSLGPSYEQYF
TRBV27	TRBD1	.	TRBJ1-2	TGTGCCAGCAGTCCTCCGGGACAGCTAAACTATGGCTACACCTTC	CASSPPGQLNYGYTF
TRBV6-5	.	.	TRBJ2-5	TGTGCCAGCAAAAGGGGGGCGGAAGGGGAGACCCAGTACTTC	CASKRGAEGETQYF
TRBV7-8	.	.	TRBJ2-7	TGTGCCAGCAGCTTAGCGATTGGAGGCACCCGGCCGTACTTC	CASSLAIGGTRPYF
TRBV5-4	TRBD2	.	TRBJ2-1	TGTGCCAGCAGCTTGGGTAGCGGGAGCTCCTACAATGAGCAGTTCTTC	CASSLGSGSSYNEQFF
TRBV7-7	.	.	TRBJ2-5	TGTGCTAGCAGCTCAGACCAAGAGACCCAGTACTTC	CASSSDQETQYF
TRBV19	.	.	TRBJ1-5	TGTGCCAGTAGTCCCAGGTCTGTTGGCCCCCAGCATTTT	CASSPRSVGPQHF
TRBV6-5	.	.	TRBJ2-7	TGTGCCAGCTACGACACTTCCAGCTCCTACGAGCAGTACTTC	CASYDTSSSYEQYF
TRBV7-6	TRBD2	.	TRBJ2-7	TGTGCCAGCGGCCAACTAGCGGGTTACGAGCAGTACTTC	CASGQLAGYEQYF
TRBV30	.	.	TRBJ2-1	TGTGCCTGGAGTGGAGGGATGTACAATGAGCAGTTCTTC	CAWSGGMYNEQFF
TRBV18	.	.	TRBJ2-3	TGTGCCAGCTCACCTACCCCCACAGATACGCAGTATTTT	CASSPTPTDTQYF
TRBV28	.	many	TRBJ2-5	TGTGCCAGCAGTTTTGGGGAGACCCAGTACTTC	CASSFGETQYF
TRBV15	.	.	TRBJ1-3	TGTGCCACCAGCAGAGAGGCCGCGGGACTCTCTGGAAACACCATATATTTT	CATSREAAGLSGNTIYF
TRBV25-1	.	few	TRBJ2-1	TGTGCCAGCAGTGAAGAGGGACCTCAGCTGGGCGAGCAGTTCTTC	CASSEEGPQLGEQFF
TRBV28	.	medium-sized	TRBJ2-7	TGTGCCAGCAGTTTGGGGGTCGGCTACGAGCAGTACTTC	CASSLGVGYEQYF
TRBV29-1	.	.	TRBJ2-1	TGCAGCGCCTTAAGGGCTAGCGACGGCTACAATGAGCAGTTCTTC	CSALRASDGYNEQFF
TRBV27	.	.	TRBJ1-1	TGTGCCAGCAGTTTTGTGCTTAACACTGAAGCTTTCTTT	CASSFVLNTEAFF
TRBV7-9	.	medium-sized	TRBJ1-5	TGTGCCACGGGGCCTGGCAATCAGCCCCAGCATTTT	CATGPGNQPQHF
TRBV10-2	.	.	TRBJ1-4	TGCGCCAGCAGTGACAGTGAAAAACTGTTTTTT	CASSDSEKLFF
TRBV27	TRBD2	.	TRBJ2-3	TGTGCCAGCAGAACGGGACTAGCGGGAATAGACCTTAGCACAGATACGCAGTATTTT	CASRTGLAGIDLSTDTQYF
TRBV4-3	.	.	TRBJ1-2	TGCGCCAGCAGCCAATATCAGGGAACCTATGGCTACACCTTC	CASSQYQGTYGYTF